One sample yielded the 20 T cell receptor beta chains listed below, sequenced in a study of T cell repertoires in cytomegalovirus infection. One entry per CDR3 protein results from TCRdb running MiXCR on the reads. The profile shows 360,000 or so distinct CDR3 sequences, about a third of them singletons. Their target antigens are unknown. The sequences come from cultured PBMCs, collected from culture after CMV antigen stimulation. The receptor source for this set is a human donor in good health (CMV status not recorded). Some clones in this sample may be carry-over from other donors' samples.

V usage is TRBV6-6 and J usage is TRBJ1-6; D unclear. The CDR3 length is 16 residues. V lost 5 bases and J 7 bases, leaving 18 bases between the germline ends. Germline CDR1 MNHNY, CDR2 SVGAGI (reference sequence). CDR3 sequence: CASSPRYPSANSPLHF. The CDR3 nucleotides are TGTGCCAGCAGTCCACGCTACCCGTCAGCGAATTCACCCCTCCACTTT.

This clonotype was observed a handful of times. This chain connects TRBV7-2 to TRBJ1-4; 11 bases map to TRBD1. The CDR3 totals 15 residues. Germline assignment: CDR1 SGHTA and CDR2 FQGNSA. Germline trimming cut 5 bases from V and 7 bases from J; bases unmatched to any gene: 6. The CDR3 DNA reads TGTGCCAGCAGCCCTGGACAGGGGGCAATTGAAAAACTGTTTTTT. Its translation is CASSPGQGAIEKLFF.

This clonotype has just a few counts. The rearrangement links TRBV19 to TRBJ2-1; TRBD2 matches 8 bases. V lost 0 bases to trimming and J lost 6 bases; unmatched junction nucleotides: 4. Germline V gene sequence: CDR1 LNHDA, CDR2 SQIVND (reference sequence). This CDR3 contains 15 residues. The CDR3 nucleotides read TGTGCCAGTAGTATAGATAGCGGGACCCTCAATGAGCAGTTCTTC. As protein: CASSIDSGTLNEQFF.

The CDR3 sequence is CASAPGQAWGLGYTF. The DNA for the CDR3 is TGTGCCAGCGCCCCCGGGCAGGCATGGGGGCTTGGCTACACCTTC. This chain joins TRBV6-1 and TRBJ1-2; D perhaps matches TRBD1 (6 bases). The germline V gene has CDR1 MNHNS and CDR2 SASEGT. The CDR3 is 15 residues long. Trimming left V 8 bases short and J 7 bases short, with 23 bases between.

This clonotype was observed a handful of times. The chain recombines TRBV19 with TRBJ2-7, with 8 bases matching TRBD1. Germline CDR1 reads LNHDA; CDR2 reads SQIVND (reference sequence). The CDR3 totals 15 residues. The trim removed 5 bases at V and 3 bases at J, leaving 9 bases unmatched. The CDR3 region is CASSDPGQGYYEQYF. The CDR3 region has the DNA TGTGCCAGTAGTGACCCCGGACAGGGTTACTACGAGCAGTACTTC.

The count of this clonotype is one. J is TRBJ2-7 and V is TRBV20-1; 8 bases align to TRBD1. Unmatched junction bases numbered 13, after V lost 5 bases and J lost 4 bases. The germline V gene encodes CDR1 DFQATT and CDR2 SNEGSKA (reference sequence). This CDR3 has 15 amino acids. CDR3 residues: CSALQRGTGKYEQYF. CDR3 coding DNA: TGCAGTGCTCTACAACGAGGGACAGGAAAGTACGAGCAGTACTTC.

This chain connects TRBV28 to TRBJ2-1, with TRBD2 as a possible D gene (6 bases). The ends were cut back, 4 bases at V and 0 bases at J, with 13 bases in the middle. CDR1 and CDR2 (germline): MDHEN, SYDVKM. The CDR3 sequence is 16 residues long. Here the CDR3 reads CASSSYSGSSYNEQFF. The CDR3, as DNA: TGTGCCAGCAGTTCCTATAGCGGAAGCTCCTACAATGAGCAGTTCTTC.

CDR3 in DNA: TGTGCCAGCAGTACTAACCGGGACAGGCAAACTAACTATGGCTACACCTTC. It translates to CASSTNRDRQTNYGYTF. The rearrangement links TRBV28 to TRBJ1-2, with 8 positions matching TRBD1. Germline V CDR1 and CDR2: MDHEN, SYDVKM. After removal of 5 bases from V and 0 bases from J, the junction contained 11 bases not matched to a gene. CDR3 length: 17 amino acids.

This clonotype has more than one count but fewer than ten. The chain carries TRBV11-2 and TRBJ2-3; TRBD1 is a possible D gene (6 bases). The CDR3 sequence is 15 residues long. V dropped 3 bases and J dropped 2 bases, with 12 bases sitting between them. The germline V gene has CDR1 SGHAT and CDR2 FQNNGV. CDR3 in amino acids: CASSLEDRPTDTQYF. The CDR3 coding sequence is TGTGCCAGCAGCTTGGAGGACAGACCCACAGATACGCAGTATTTT.

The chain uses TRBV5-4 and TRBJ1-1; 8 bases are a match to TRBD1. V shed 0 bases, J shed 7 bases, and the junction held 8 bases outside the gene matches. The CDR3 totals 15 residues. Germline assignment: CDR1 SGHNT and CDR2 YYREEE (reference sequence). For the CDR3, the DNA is TGTGCCAGCAGCTTGGGCCGGGAGGACAGGGATGAAGCTTTCTTT. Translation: CASSLGREDRDEAFF. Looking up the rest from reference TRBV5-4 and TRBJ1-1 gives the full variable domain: ETGVTQSPTHLIKTRGQQVTLRCSSQSGHNTVSWYQQALGQGPQFIFQYYREEENGRGNFPPRFSGLQFPNYSSELNVNALELDDSALYLCASSLGREDRDEAFFGQGTRLTVV.

CDR3 residues: CATLGGSSPYYEQYF. CDR3 nucleotides: TGTGCCACCCTGGGCGGGAGTTCTCCCTACTACGAGCAGTACTTC. The chain couples TRBV27 to TRBJ2-7; 7 nucleotides match TRBD2. Germline assignment: CDR1 MNHEY and CDR2 SMNVEV (reference sequence). The CDR3 contains 15 residues. With V trimmed by 10 bases and J by 3 bases, 15 bases remained unmatched.

The CDR3 DNA reads as TGTGCCAGTAGTATATCGGCAGTCACCGGGGAGCTGTTTTTT. This translates into CASSISAVTGELFF. The gene calls are TRBV19 and TRBJ2-2; D unclear. Germline CDR1 and CDR2: LNHDA and SQIVND (reference sequence). The V and J ends lost 2 bases and 4 bases respectively, with 8 bases between them. This CDR3 is 14 amino acids long.

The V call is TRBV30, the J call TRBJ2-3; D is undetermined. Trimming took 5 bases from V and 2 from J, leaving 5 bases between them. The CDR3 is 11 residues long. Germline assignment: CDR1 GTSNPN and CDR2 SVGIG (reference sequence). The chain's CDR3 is CAWSNTDTQYF. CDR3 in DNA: TGTGCCTGGTCGAACACAGATACGCAGTATTTT.

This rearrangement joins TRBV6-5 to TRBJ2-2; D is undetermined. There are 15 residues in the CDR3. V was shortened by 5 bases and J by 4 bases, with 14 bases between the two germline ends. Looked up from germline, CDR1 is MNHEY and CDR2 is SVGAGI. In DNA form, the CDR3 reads TGTGCCAGCAGTCCCTTAAGCAGAGCCACCGGGGAGCTGTTTTTT. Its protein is CASSPLSRATGELFF.

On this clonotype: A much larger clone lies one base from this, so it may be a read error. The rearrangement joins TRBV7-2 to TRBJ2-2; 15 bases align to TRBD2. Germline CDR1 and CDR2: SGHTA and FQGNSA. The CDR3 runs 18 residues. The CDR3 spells CASSQRGLAGGGTAELFF. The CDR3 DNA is TGTGCCAGCAGCCAACGGGGACTAGCGGGAGGTGGGACCGCGGAGCTGTTTTTT.

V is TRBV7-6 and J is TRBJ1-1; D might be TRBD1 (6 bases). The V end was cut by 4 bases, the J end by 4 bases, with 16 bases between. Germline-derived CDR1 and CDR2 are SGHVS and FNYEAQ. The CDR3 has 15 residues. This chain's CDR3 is CASSSTGTGGTEAFF. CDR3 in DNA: TGTGCCAGCAGCTCTACAGGGACCGGAGGCACTGAAGCTTTCTTT.

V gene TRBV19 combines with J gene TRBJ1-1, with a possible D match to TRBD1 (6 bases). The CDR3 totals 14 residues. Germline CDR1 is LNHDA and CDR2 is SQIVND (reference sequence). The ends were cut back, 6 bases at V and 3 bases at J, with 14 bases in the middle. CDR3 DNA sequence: TGTGCCAGTAGCCCCTTTAGACAGGACACTGAAGCTTTCTTT. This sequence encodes CASSPFRQDTEAFF.

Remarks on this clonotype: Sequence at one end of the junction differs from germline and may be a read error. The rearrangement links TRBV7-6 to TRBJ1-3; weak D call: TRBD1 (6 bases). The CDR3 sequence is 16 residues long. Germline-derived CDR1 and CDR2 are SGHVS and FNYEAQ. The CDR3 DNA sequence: TGTGCCAGCAGACAACTTCATCAGGGAGGGGGAAACACCGTATATTTT. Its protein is CASRQLHQGGGNTVYF.

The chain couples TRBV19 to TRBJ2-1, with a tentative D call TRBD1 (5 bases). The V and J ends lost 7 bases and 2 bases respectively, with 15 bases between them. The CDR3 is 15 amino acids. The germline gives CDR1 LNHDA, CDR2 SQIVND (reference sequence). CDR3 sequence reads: CASTTTPGPYNEQFF. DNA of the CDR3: TGTGCCAGTACCACGACACCAGGGCCCTACAATGAGCAGTTCTTC.

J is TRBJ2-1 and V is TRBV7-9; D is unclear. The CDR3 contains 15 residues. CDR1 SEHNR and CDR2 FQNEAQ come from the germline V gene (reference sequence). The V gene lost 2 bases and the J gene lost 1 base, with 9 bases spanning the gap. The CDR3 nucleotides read TGTGCCAGCAGCTTACCCCGGAGATCCTACAATGAGCAGTTCTTC. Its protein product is CASSLPRRSYNEQFF.